This T cell receptor (beta chain) was obtained from a study of cytomegalovirus exposure and HLA in healthy donors (TCRdb year 2017). With regard to the full study: In an earlier analysis of roughly 590 of the donors, less than 350 Gb of sequence data and 120 million or so unique TCR beta sequences from 150 million to 200 million T cells were reported. Every discovery cohort repertoire had been produced on one sequencing platform. Genome-wide SNP genotypes for about 55% of the roughly 670 donors were used in a later genetic analysis, which treated that subset as a discovery cohort. Among roughly 370 genotyped donors of the cohort, an average of around 240,000 unique TCR beta nucleotide sequences were sequenced per donor, roughly 18% of them non-productive. Alongside the repertoire data, information on donor age, sex, ethnicity and CMV serostatus was compiled. A later analysis re-examined previously published TCR beta repertoires from hundreds of donors and added high-resolution HLA genotyping to investigate patterns of TCR occurrence. Along with the roughly 700-subject first cohort, a separate validation cohort of over 90 different subjects was used. Typing coverage varied by locus: 629-630 donors for A, B, C, DRB1 and DQB1; more than 500 for DQA1; around 570 for DPA1; 450 to 480 for DPB1. Among the 398 genotyped donors, approximately 77% belonged to the genetic ancestry cluster associated with self-reported Caucasian donors. The study used immunosequencing to profile the T cell repertoires of approximately 630 subjects and linked those repertoires to cytomegalovirus serostatus. Rather than drawing on any new phenotypic data, the later analysis identified candidate immune exposures from TCR beta sequences and the way those sequences occurred across donors. About 280 gigabases of sequencing data and 75 million to 85 million unique TCR sequences made up an early release that covered several hundred HLA-typed donors. In an earlier analysis of 500 to 650 of the donors, high-throughput TCR beta sequencing was used to judge whether each TCR beta V gene segment behaved as functional or pseudogenic. Class I and class II HLA loci were covered by the typing at four-digit resolution. The study was designed to test whether signatures of past pathogen exposure could be identified by cataloging public T cell receptors. Four or five DR-DQ haplotypes were handled as single units for association and clustering, since linkage in the cohort was strong. To predict cytomegalovirus infection status, the study brought together high-throughput TCR immunosequencing, statistical association of individual TCRs with disease status, and machine learning. General conclusions and limits of the study: When HLA alleles, especially DR and DQ, strongly co-occurred, TCR associations were difficult to assign to individual alleles. The authors suggested that the approach could potentially be extended to other disease states and immunological phenotypes. A later analysis found that most CMV-associated TCR beta chains appeared HLA-restricted, with HLA associations seemingly driven largely by CMV exposure. The earlier analysis of some 540 of the donors excluded some 16 rarely observed V segments, including chromosome 9 orphons, because counts were too low. In a later analysis, HLA-associated TCR beta chains were found to be more clonally expanded and to have lower generation probabilities than equally common non-associated chains. A later analysis reported that several top co-occurrence clusters appeared linked to parvovirus B19, influenza, CMV and Epstein-Barr virus. Correlated functional status among segregating V segments might be attributable to linkage disequilibrium, but an unknown experimental factor could not be ruled out. In vitro tests confirmed that three of the cytomegalovirus-associated TCR beta chains recognize cytomegalovirus antigens. Roughly uniform sequencing depth across donors was assumed in presence/absence analyses, although this assumption may not hold. Cytomegalovirus status was reported to be diagnosed by the classifier with high specificity and sensitivity in both the original and validation cohorts. Most TCR sequences were seen in very few donors, while some public TCRs were found in many individuals. In a later genetic analysis, fewer N-insertions in productive TCRs were reported among donors in an Asian-associated ancestry cluster than the roughly 700-donor mean. A further reported finding was that TCR beta sequences accurately predicted the HLA-A and HLA-B alleles for most subjects in the first cohort. The cohort was sequenced for TCR beta chains only, and without alpha or paired-chain data the features that could be detected were limited. An association between a missense DCLRE1C variant and V-gene and J-gene trimming of TCR beta chains was found in a later genetic analysis and replicated in an independent cohort. At a false discovery rate of 0.05, a later analysis linked fewer than 20,000 TCR beta sequences to specific HLA alleles. HLA typing was unavailable for some donors at each locus, so association tests used only the typed subset. The study gave a list of about 160 TCR beta chains associated with cytomegalovirus. For the cohort, immune exposure information was limited to CMV serostatus. Broadly in line with IMGT annotations, most TCR beta V segments showed up in productive rearrangements about 87% or about 30% of the time in an earlier analysis of around 600 of the donors. The sequencing pipeline was judged likely to have produced a cluster of highly shared sequence variants as a technical artifact. In a later analysis, TCR association rates were found to vary across HLA loci, with the most associated TCRs seen for DRB1 alleles and the fewest for HLA-C alleles.

Library preparation used the immunoSEQ multiplex PCR assay. The multiplex PCR relied on a mix of 60 forward primers for TCR Vbeta segments and 13 reverse primers for TCR Jbeta segments. Amplification of the CDR3 region of rearranged TCR beta genes was performed with a multiplex PCR assay on genomic DNA. The Illumina HiSeq System was used to sequence the amplified TCR beta libraries as 87-base-pair reads. Regarding the original processing steps: A later analysis tallied 80 million to 95 million unique TCR beta chains across the approximately 670 repertoires, and approximately 12 million of those chains were shared by two or more donors. Raw reads were error-corrected and collapsed into unique sequences by a nearest-neighbor algorithm in which closely related sequences were merged to remove PCR and sequencing errors. To assign V, D and J gene segments, CDR3 sequences were aligned to IMGT reference sequences. For a sequence to be retained, a match of at least six nucleotides was required to both a V gene segment and a J gene segment. A rearrangement was called productive if the CDR3 had no stop codons and remained in frame with V and J, and every other rearrangement was called non-productive. CDR3 was defined according to IMGT convention as the region running from the second conserved V-encoded cysteine to the conserved J-encoded phenylalanine. Sequences without an unambiguous match to a single V gene segment were excluded from the earlier analysis of 500 to 700 of the donors. An earlier analysis of some 500 of the donors classified V segments as functional when productive rearrangements were above 56.7% and as segregating when the standard deviation between donors was above 5%. A statistical classification framework was developed to diagnose cytomegalovirus status using the catalog of TCR beta chain sequences. In a later analysis, V and J genes were assigned by comparing TCR nucleotide sequences against IMGT/GENE-DB human TR gene sequences. In a later analysis, CDR3 sequences and most-parsimonious VDJ recombination scenarios were assigned using the TCRdist pipeline. In a later analysis, every TCR beta chain was defined by the combination of its CDR3 amino acid sequence and its V-gene family, and reads without a unique V-gene family were dropped. A later analysis removed 592 highly shared, low-generation-probability nucleotide sequences to deal with suspected cross-contamination and a sequencing artifact. In a later analysis, a clonal expansion index was calculated for each public chain from normalized within-repertoire ranks of inferred template counts. A later analysis computed generation probabilities with a VDJ recombination model fitted to out-of-frame rearrangements, and checked the results against IGoR. In a later analysis, TCR-TCR, TCR-HLA and TCR-CMV co-occurrence was scored with hypergeometric tests, and a repertoire-size bias correction was applied to TCR pairs. In a later analysis, false discovery rates were estimated by permuting HLA or CMV assignments 20 times. A later analysis grouped co-occurring TCRs with DBSCAN, adding TCRdist sequence similarity when clustering within HLA-allele-positive subsets. For co-occurrence clustering, repertoires with fewer than 30,000 or more than 120,000 public chains were excluded, along with four to six repertoires with anomalous nucleotide sharing. TCRdb limited this immuneACCESS table to in-frame rearrangements with V and J called. A share of clones is missing; checked studies link under half to unresolved V genes, and the rest is unexplained. V and J calls and clone size are those listed in that table; D and trimming were worked out from the DNA. In this sample the table shows roughly 150,000 clones, more than 70% of which occur a single time. Over 2.5% of the sample is taken by the ten largest.

The cohort comprised several hundred healthy bone marrow donors. At the time of sampling, every cohort member was nominally healthy, though immune exposures that went unrecorded were likely present. The donor was CMV seronegative and was included in the group of a few hundred seronegative cohort members. Every donor gave a peripheral blood sample, and the peripheral blood mononuclear cells from that sample were used for TCR beta sequencing. The Qiagen DNeasy Blood Extraction Kit was used to extract genomic DNA from the blood cell samples. Concerning this clone: Its antigen is unknown. Within one base of it there is no much larger clone, and no base qualities were kept.

The TCR comes from a man aged 35 to 55 in good health and CMV-seronegative. Source material: PBMCs.

The CDR3 in this case is CASSPTLGVDTQYF. The DNA sequence reads TGTGCCAGCAGCCCCACGTTAGGGGTAGATACGCAGTATTTT. Here the chain combines TRBV11-3 and TRBJ2-3; the D gene is possibly TRBD1, with 5 bases matching. The CDR3 measures 14 amino acids from cysteine to phenylalanine. Solely the CDR3 DNA is kept, with 42 bases framed from the first base. V loses 5 bases, J loses 5 bases, and the germline ends lie 14 bases apart. As encoded in the germline V gene, CDR1 is SGHNT while CDR2 is YENEEA. Joined to the reference TRBV11-3 and TRBJ2-3 proteins, this CDR3 gives the full variable domain: EAGVVQSPRYKIIEKKQPVAFWCNPISGHNTLYWYLQNLGQGPELLIRYENEEAVDDSQLPKDRFSAERLKGVDSTLKIQPAELGDSAVYLCASSPTLGVDTQYFGPGTRLTVL.